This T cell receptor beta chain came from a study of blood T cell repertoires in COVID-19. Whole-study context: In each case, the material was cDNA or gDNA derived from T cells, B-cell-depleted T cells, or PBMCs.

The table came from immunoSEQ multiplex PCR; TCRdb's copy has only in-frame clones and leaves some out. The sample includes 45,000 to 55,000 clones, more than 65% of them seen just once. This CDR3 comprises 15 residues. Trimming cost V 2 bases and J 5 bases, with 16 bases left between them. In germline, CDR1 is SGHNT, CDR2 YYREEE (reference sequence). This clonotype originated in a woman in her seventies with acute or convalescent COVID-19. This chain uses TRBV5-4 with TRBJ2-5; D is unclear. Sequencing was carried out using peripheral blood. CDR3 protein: CASSFAQLSQETQYF. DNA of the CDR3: TGTGCCAGCAGCTTCGCCCAGCTTAGCCAGGAGACCCAGTACTTC.